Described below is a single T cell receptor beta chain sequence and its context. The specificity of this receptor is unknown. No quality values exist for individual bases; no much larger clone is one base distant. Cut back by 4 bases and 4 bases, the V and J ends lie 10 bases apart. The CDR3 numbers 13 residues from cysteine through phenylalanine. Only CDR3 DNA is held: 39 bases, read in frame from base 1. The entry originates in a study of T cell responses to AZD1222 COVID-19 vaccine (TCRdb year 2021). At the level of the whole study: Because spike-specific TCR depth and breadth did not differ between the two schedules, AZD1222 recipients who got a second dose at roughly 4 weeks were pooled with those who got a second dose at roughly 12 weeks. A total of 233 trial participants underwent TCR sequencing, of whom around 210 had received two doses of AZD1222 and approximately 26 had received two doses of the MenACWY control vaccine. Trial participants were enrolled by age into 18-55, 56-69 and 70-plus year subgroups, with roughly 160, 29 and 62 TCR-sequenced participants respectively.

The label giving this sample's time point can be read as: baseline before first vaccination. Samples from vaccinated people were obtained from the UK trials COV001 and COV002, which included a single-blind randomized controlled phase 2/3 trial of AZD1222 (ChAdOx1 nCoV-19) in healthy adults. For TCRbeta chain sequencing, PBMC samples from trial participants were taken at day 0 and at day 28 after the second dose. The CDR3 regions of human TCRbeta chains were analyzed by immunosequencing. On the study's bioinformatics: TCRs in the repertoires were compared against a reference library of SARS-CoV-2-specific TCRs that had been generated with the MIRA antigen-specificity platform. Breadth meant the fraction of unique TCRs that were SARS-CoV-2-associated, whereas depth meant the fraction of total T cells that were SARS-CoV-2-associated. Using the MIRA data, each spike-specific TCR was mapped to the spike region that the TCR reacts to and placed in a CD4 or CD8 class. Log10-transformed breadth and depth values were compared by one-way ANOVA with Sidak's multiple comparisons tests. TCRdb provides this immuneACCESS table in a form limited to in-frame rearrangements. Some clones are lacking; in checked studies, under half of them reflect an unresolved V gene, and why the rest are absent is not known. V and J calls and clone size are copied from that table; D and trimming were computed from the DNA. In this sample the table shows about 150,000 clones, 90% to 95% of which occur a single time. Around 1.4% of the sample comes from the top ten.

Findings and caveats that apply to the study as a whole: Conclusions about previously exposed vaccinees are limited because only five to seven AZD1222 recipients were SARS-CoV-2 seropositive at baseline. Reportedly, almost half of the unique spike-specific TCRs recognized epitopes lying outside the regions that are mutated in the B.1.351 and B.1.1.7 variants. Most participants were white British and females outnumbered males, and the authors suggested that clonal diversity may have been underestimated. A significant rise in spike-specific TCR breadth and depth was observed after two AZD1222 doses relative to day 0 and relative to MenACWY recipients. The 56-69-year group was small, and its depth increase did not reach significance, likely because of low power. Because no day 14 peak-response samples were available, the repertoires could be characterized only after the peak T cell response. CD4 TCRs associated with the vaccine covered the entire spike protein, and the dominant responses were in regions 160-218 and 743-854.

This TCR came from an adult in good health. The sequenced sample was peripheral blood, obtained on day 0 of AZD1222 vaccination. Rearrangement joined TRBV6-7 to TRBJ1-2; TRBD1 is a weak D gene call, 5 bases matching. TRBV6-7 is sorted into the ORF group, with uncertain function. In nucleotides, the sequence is TGTGCCAGCAGTTTACGGGGGAGCTATGGCTACACCTTC. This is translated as CASSLRGSYGYTF.